The 20 T cell receptor beta chains below were found in one sample sequenced in a study of blood T cell repertoires in COVID-19. Here immunoSEQ multiplex PCR was the method, and the copy in TCRdb shows in-frame clones only, minus some. Altogether some 200,000 clones are present, more than 80% being singletons, with the ten largest covering approximately 11%. The source material was peripheral blood. These TCRs come from a woman between 40 and 55 years old with COVID-19, enrolled during active disease.

CDR3: CASSLDSRFGGLFF. DNA for the CDR3: TGTGCCAGCAGCTTAGATAGTAGGTTTGGAGGTCTGTTTTTT. The V and J genes are TRBV11-2 and TRBJ2-2; D perhaps matches TRBD2 (5 bases). Germline loops: CDR1 SGHAT, CDR2 FQNNGV. This CDR3 has 14 residues. V dropped 0 bases and J dropped 14 bases, with 16 bases sitting between them.

This clone is a singleton in its sample. The rearrangement joins TRBV3-1 (or the pseudogene TRBV3-2) to TRBJ2-1; TRBD1 might be the D (7 bases). CDR3 length: 17 amino acids. V lost 0 bases and J 0 bases, leaving 12 bases between the germline ends. The V gene's germline CDR1 is LGHDT and CDR2 YNNKEL (reference sequence). The CDR3 DNA sequence: TGTGCCAGCAGCCAAGAAGGCGGGGACAGCTCCTACAATGAGCAGTTCTTC. It specifies CASSQEGGDSSYNEQFF.

This chain uses TRBV9 with TRBJ2-5; 7 positions match TRBD1. The V segment lost 1 base and the J segment 4 bases; nucleotides outside the gene matches: 4. Germline V CDR1 and CDR2: SGDLS, YYNGEE. This CDR3 region has 14 residues. CDR3 sequence (DNA): TGTGCCAGCAGCGTACAAGGGGGCGTAGAGACCCAGTACTTC. Residues: CASSVQGGVETQYF.

The rearrangement links TRBV15 to TRBJ2-2; TRBD1 matches at 12 bases. The CDR3 loop spans 16 amino acids. The J segment lost 7 bases and the V segment lost 5 bases, leaving 8 bases of the junction unmatched. The V gene's germline CDR1 is LNHNV and CDR2 YYDKDF (reference sequence). CDR3 region: CATSAPGQGAIGELFF. CDR3 nucleotides: TGTGCCACCAGCGCACCGGGACAGGGGGCAATCGGGGAGCTGTTTTTT.

The chain has TRBV2 and TRBJ1-1; 9 bases are shared with TRBD1. The CDR3 runs 14 residues. Trimming took 9 bases from V and 5 from J; bases not matched to a gene: 10. The V gene's germline CDR1 is SNHLY and CDR2 FYNNEI. The CDR3 sequence: CARNMDRGGTEAFF. As DNA, the CDR3 is TGTGCCAGGAACATGGACAGGGGTGGGACTGAAGCTTTCTTT.

This clone appeared a few times. The chain combines TRBV3-1 (or the pseudogene TRBV3-2) with TRBJ1-2; weak D call: TRBD1 (5 bases). Germline CDR1 LGHDT, CDR2 YNNKEL (reference sequence). V lost 4 bases and J lost 4, with 13 bases in between. The length of the CDR3 is 14 residues. CDR3 in amino acids: CASSPGLYSYGYTF. The CDR3 DNA reads TGTGCCAGCAGCCCGGGACTGTACTCCTATGGCTACACCTTC.

The rearrangement uses TRBV3-1 (or the pseudogene TRBV3-2) and TRBJ2-3, with 9 positions matching TRBD2. CDR3 size: 15 residues. V was pared by 2 bases and J by 4 bases, with 4 bases of the junction left unmatched. The germline CDR1 and CDR2 sequences are LGHDT and YNNKEL (reference sequence). CDR3 protein: CASSQLAGLSDTQYF. DNA of the CDR3: TGTGCCAGCAGCCAACTAGCGGGGCTCTCAGATACGCAGTATTTT.

This chain uses TRBV27 with TRBJ1-1; a weak D match, TRBD1 (6 bases). This CDR3 is 14 amino acids long. V gave up 7 bases and J gave up 4 bases, with 16 bases separating them. The germline CDR1 and CDR2 sequences are MNHEY and SMNVEV (reference sequence). CDR3 sequence reads: CASTPWGGLTEAFF. The CDR3 bases are TGTGCCAGCACCCCATGGGGGGGGCTCACTGAAGCTTTCTTT.

This clone has only a few counts. CDR3 in amino acids: CASRLSLGGGYYEQYF. CDR3 in DNA: TGTGCCAGCAGACTCTCACTGGGGGGGGGATACTACGAGCAGTACTTC. The chain joins TRBV27 to TRBJ2-7, with 7 nucleotides matching TRBD2. Per the germline V gene, CDR1 is MNHEY and CDR2 is SMNVEV (reference sequence). This CDR3 spans 16 amino acids. With 6 bases clipped from V and 3 bases from J, the junction kept 14 bases outside the gene matches.

The rearrangement uses TRBV6-5 and TRBJ2-2; no clear D. Between the trimmed V and J ends, which lost 5 bases and 2 bases, there was a span of 6 bases. The germline gives CDR1 MNHEY, CDR2 SVGAGI. The CDR3 runs to 13 residues. CDR3 sequence reads: CASSPPNTGELFF. The CDR3 nucleotides are TGTGCCAGCAGTCCTCCCAACACCGGGGAGCTGTTTTTT.

This clone was found a few times. The rearrangement uses TRBV2 and TRBJ2-3, with no clear D. V gave up 6 bases and J gave up 0 bases, with 7 bases separating them. Germline assignment: CDR1 SNHLY and CDR2 FYNNEI. The CDR3 spans 13 residues. The chain's CDR3 is CASRSSSTDTQYF. CDR3 nucleotide sequence: TGTGCCAGCAGGAGTAGTAGCACAGATACGCAGTATTTT.

The chain combines TRBV28 with TRBJ2-3, with 7 positions matching TRBD2. With 3 bases clipped from V and 1 base from J, the junction kept 4 bases outside the gene matches. Germline V gene lookup returns CDR1 MDHEN and CDR2 SYDVKM. The CDR3 is 15 amino acids. The CDR3 is CASSLGGSGTDTQYF. The CDR3 DNA reads TGTGCCAGCAGTTTGGGCGGGAGCGGCACAGATACGCAGTATTTT.

The chain is built from TRBV19 and TRBJ2-5; 8 bases align to TRBD1. CDR1 and CDR2 from the germline V gene are LNHDA and SQIVND (reference sequence). The CDR3 extends over 14 amino acids. Unmatched junction bases numbered 1, after V lost 3 bases and J lost 1 base. CDR3 in DNA: TGTGCCAGTAGTATGGACAGGGTCCAAGAGACCCAGTACTTC. Its protein is CASSMDRVQETQYF.

The rearrangement links TRBV6-5 to TRBJ1-1, with a weak D call TRBD1 (6 bases). The germline V gene encodes CDR1 MNHEY and CDR2 SVGAGI. The CDR3 has 14 amino acids. V lost 9 bases to trimming and J lost 4 bases, with 18 bases between them. The CDR3 bases are TGTGCCAGTGGGGGCCACCTTGGGAGCACTGAAGCTTTCTTT. It is translated as CASGGHLGSTEAFF.

The V call is TRBV5-5, the J call TRBJ2-3; D ambiguous. There are 15 residues in the CDR3. Trimming pared 5 bases from V and 2 bases from J, leaving 15 bases between. Germline V lookup: CDR1 SGHKS, CDR2 YYEKEE (reference sequence). The CDR3 nucleotides read TGTGCCAGCAGAGAGTGGTACAGAGACACAGATACGCAGTATTTT. Its protein product is CASREWYRDTDTQYF.

J is TRBJ1-6 and V is TRBV7-8; 7 bases match TRBD1. The CDR3 sequence is 18 residues long. Germline CDR1 is SGHVS and CDR2 is FQNEAQ. J was trimmed by 1 base and V by 0 bases; bases with no gene match: 6. The CDR3 sequence: CASSLALGGSSYNSPLHF. The CDR3 DNA is TGTGCCAGCAGCTTAGCGCTAGGGGGCAGTTCCTATAATTCACCCCTCCACTTT. Drawing the rest from reference TRBV7-8 and TRBJ1-6, the complete variable domain is GAGVSQSPRYKVAKRGQDVALRCDPISGHVSLFWYQQALGQGPEFLTYFQNEAQLDKSGLPSDRFFAERPEGSVSTLKIQRTQQEDSAVYLCASSLALGGSSYNSPLHFGNGTRLTVT.

The chain is built from TRBV7-2 and TRBJ2-3; 9 bases fit TRBD2. The CDR3 runs 17 residues. Germline assignment: CDR1 SGHTA and CDR2 FQGNSA. Trimming took 1 base from V and 3 from J; bases not matched to a gene: 8. The CDR3 nucleotides read TGTGCCAGCAGCTTAGGTTTGCGGGGGGGCCAGACAGATACGCAGTATTTT. It yields the protein CASSLGLRGGQTDTQYF.

CDR3 residues: CASSVESGGANGYTF. The CDR3 nucleotides are TGTGCCAGCAGCGTAGAGTCCGGGGGAGCGAATGGCTACACCTTC. The chain couples TRBV9 to TRBJ1-2; tentatively, D is TRBD1 (5 bases). Germline lookup yields CDR1 SGDLS and CDR2 YYNGEE. This CDR3 is built from 15 residues. The ends were cut back, 0 bases at V and 6 bases at J, with 15 bases in the middle. The whole variable domain, filled in from reference TRBV9 and TRBJ1-2, reads DSGVTQTPKHLITATGQRVTLRCSPRSGDLSVYWYQQSLDQGLQFLIQYYNGEERAKGNILERFSAQQFPDLHSELNLSSLELGDSALYFCASSVESGGANGYTFGSGTRLTVV.

This chain links TRBV21-1 with TRBJ2-7; the table names TRBD2, a call not compared with the DNA. TRBV21-1 represents a pseudogene. The CDR3 consists of 11 residues. This CDR3 is CASSTPYEQYF. The DNA of the CDR3 is TGTGCCAGCTCTACCCCCTACGAGCAGTACTTC.

The CDR3 region is CASSQDLSLRGKPTVEQFF. For the CDR3, the DNA is TGCGCCAGCAGCCAAGATCTTTCGCTCAGGGGAAAACCCACAGTTGAGCAGTTCTTC. This rearrangement joins TRBV4-1 to TRBJ2-1, with D possibly matching TRBD1 (6 bases). The CDR3 extends over 19 amino acids. The germline V and J ends were trimmed by 0 bases and 9 bases, with 27 bases remaining between them. Germline V CDR1 and CDR2: MGHRA, YSYEKL.